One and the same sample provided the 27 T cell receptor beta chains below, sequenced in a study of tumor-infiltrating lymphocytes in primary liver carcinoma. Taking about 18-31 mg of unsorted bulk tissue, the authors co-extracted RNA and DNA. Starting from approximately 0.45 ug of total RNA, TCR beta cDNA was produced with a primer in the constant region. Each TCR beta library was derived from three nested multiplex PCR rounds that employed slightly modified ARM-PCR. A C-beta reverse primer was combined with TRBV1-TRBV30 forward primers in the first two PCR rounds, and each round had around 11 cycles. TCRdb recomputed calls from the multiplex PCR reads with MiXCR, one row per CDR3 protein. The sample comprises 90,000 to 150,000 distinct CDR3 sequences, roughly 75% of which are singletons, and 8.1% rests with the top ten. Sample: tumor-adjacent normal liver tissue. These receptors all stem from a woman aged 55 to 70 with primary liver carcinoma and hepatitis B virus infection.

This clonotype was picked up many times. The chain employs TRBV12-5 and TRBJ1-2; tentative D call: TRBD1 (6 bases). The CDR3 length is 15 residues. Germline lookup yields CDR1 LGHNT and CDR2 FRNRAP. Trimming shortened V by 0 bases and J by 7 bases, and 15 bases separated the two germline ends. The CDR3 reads CASGLVQGGATGYTF. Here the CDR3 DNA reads TGTGCTAGTGGTTTGGTACAGGGCGGTGCAACTGGCTACACCTTC.

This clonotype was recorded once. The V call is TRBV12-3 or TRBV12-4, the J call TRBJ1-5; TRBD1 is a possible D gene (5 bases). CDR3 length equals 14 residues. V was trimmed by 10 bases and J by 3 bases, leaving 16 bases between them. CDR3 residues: CANMGTANNQPQHF. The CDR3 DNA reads TGTGCCAACATGGGGACTGCCAACAATCAGCCCCAGCATTTT.

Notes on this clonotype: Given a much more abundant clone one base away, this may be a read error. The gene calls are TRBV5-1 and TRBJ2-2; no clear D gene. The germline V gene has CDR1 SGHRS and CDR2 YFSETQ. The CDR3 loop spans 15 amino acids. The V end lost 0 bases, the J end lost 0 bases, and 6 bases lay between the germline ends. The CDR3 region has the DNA TGCGCCAGCAGCTTGGGCGTGACGAACACCGGGGAGCTGTTTTTT. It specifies CASSLGVTNTGELFF. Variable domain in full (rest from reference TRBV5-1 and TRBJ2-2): KAGVTQTPRYLIKTRGQQVTLSCSPISGHRSVSWYQQTPGQGLQFLFEYFSETQRNKGNFPGRFSGRQFSNSRSEMNVSTLELGDSALYLCASSLGVTNTGELFFGEGSRLTVL.

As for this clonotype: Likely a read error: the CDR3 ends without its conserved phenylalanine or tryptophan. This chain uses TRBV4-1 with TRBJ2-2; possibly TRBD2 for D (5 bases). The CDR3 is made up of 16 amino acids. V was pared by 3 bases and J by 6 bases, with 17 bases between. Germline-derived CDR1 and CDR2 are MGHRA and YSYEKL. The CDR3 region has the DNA TGCGCCAGCAGCCATCCCGGGATAGGGATATCCGGGGAGCTGTTTTAT. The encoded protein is CASSHPGIGISGELFY.

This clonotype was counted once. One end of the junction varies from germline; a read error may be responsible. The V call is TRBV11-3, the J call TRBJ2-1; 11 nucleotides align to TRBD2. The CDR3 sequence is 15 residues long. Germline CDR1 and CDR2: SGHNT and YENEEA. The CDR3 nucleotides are TGTGCCAGCAGCCAGACTAGCGGGGTTTGCAATGAGCAGTTATTC. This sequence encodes CASSQTSGVCNEQLF.

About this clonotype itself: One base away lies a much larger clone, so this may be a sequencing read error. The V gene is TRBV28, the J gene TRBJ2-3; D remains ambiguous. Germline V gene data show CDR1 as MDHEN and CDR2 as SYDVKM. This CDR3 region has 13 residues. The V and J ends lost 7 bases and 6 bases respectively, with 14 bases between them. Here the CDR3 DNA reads TGTGCCAGCAAAAAACTCGGAGAGGATACGCAGTATTTT. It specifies CASKKLGEDTQYF.

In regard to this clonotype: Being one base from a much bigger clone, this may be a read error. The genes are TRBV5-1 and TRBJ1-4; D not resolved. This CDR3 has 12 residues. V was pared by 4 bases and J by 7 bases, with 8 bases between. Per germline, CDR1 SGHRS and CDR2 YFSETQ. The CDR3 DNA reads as TGCGCCAGCAGCGTGTGGGGTGAAAAACTGTTTTTT. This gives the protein CASSVWGEKLFF.

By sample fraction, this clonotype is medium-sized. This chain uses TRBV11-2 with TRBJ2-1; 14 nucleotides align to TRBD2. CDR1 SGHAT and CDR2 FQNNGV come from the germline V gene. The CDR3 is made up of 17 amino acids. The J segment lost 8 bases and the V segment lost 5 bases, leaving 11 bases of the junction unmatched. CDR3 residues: CASSRRLAGGPGDEQFF. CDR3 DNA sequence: TGTGCCAGCAGCAGGAGACTAGCGGGAGGGCCGGGGGATGAGCAGTTCTTC.

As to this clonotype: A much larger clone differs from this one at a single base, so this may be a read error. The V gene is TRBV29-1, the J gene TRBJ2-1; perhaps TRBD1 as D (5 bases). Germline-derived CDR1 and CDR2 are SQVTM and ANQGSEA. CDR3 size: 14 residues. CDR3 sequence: CGAPDNLGFNEQFF. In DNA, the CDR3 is TGCGGCGCCCCGGACAACCTGGGTTTCAATGAGCAGTTCTTC.

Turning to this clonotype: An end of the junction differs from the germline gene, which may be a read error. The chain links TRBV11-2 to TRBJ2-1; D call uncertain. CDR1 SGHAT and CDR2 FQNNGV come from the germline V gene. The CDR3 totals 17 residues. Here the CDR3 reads CASSSTPLRSSYKEQFF. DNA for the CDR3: TGTGCCAGTAGCTCTACCCCACTGAGGAGCTCCTACAAAGAGCAGTTCTTC.

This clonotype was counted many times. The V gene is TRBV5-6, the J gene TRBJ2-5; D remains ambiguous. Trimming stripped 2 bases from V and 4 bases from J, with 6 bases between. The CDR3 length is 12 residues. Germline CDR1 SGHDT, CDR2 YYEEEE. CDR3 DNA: TGTGCCAGCAGCTTCGGACGAGAGACCCAGTACTTC. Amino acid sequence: CASSFGRETQYF.

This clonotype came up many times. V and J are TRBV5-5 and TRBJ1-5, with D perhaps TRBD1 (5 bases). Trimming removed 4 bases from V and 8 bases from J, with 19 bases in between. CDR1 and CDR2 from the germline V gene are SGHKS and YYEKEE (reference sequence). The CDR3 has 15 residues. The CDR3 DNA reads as TGTGCCAGCAGCCAATGGGGGGAGACGAAAAAGCCCCAGCATTTT. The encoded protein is CASSQWGETKKPQHF. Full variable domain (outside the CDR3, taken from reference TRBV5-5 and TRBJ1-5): DAGVTQSPTHLIKTRGQQVTLRCSPISGHKSVSWYQQVLGQGPQFIFQYYEKEERGRGNFPDRFSARQFPNYSSELNVNALLLGDSALYLCASSQWGETKKPQHFGDGTRLSIL.

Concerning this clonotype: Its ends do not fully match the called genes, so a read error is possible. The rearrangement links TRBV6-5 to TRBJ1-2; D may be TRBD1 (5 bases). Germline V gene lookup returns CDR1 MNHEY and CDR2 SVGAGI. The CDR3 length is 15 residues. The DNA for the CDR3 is TGCACCAGCAGCCAAGTAACTGGGGCAGCAGGAGGCTACACCTTC. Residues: CTSSQVTGAAGGYTF.

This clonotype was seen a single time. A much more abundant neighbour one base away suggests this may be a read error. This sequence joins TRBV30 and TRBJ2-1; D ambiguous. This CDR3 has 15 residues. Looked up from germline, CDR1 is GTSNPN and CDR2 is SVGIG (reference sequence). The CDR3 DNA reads TGTGCCTGGAGGACGGGCCTGAGCTCCTACAATGAGCACTTCTTC. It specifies CAWRTGLSSYNEHFF.

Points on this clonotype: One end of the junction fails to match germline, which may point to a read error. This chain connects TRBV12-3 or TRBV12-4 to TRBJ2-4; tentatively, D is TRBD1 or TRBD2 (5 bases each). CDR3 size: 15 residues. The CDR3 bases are TGTGCCAGCTCCCCGTTGGTGGGGACGGGAAACGTTCAGTACTTC. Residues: CASSPLVGTGNVQYF.

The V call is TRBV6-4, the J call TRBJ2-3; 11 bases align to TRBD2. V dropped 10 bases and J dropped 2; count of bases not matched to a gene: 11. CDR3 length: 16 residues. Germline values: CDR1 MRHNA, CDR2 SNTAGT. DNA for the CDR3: TGTGCCACCAGCGACGTAGCGGGAGGGTTCACAGATACGCAGTATTTT. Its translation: CATSDVAGGFTDTQYF.

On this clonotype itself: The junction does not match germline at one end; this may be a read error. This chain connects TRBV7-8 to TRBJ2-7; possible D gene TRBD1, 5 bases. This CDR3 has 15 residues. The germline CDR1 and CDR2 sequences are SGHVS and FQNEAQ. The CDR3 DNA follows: TGTGCCAGCAGTTACTTACAGGTGCCCAGTTACGTGCAGTACTTC. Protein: CASSYLQVPSYVQYF.

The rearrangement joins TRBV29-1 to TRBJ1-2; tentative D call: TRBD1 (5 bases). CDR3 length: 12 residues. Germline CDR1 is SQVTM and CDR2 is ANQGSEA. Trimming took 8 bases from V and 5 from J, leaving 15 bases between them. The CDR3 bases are TGCAGCCCCGAACGGGGGTCTTATGGCTACACCTTC. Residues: CSPERGSYGYTF.

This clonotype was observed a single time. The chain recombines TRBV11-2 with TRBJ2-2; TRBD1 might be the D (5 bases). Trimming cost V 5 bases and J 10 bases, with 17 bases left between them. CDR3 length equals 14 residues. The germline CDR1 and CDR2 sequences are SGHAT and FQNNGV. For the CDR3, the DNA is TGTGCCAGCAGCCCAGGACCTACAGGCGAGGAGCTGTTTTTT. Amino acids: CASSPGPTGEELFF.

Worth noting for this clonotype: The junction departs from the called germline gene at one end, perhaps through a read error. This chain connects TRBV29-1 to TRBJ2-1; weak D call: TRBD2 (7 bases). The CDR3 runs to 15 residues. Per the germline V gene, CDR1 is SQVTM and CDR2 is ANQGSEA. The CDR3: CSVRRGTTIYDEQFF. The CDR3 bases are TGCAGTGTTCGTAGGGGGACTACCATCTACGATGAACAGTTCTTC.

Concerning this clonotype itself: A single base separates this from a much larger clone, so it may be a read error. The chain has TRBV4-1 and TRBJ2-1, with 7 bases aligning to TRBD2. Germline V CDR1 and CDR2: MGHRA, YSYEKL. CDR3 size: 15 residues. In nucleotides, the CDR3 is TGCGCCAGCAGCCAACCTAGCGGAGGAAACAATGAGCAGTCCTTC. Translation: CASSQPSGGNNEQSF.

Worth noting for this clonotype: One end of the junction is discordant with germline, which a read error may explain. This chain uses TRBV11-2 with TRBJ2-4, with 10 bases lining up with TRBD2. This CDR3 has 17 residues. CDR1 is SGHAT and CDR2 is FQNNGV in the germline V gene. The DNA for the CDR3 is TGTGCCAGCAGCTCAGGCAGGCTACTAAGCGGGAGGGACAATCAGTGCTTC. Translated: CASSSGRLLSGRDNQCF.

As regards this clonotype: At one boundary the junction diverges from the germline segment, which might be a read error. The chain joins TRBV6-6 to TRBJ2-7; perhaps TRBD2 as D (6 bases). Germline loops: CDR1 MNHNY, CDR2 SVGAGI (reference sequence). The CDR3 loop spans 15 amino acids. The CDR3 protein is CVSTGGAGNPYEQYF. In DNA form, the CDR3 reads TGTGTCAGCACCGGCGGGGCCGGGAACCCCTACGAGCAGTATTTC.

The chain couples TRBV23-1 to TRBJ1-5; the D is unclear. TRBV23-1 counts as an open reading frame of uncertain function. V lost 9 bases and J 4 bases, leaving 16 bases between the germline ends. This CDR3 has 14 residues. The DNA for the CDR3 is TGCGCCAGATGGAGGGAGAGAGGGAATCAGCCCCAGCATTTT. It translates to CARWRERGNQPQHF.

The CDR3 protein is CASSSTGVSHEQFF. DNA for the CDR3: TGTGCCAGCAGCTCGACAGGGGTTTCGCATGAGCAGTTCTTC. The chain recombines TRBV11-3 with TRBJ2-1; TRBD1 matches 8 bases. Germline assignment: CDR1 SGHNT and CDR2 YENEEA. CDR3 length equals 14 residues. J lost 8 bases, V lost 4 bases, and 7 bases had no gene match. Combining the CDR3 with reference TRBV11-3 and TRBJ2-1 gives the whole variable domain EAGVVQSPRYKIIEKKQPVAFWCNPISGHNTLYWYLQNLGQGPELLIRYENEEAVDDSQLPKDRFSAERLKGVDSTLKIQPAELGDSAVYLCASSSTGVSHEQFFGPGTRLTVL.

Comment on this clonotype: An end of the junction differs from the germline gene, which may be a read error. CDR3 loop: CASSLGRGDGGNNTEAFF. CDR3 nucleotides: TGCGCCAGCAGCTTAGGACGAGGAGACGGTGGGAATAACACTGAGGCTTTCTTT. This sequence joins TRBV5-1 and TRBJ1-1; no reliable D call. Germline loops: CDR1 SGHRS, CDR2 YFSETQ. This CDR3 is 18 amino acids long.

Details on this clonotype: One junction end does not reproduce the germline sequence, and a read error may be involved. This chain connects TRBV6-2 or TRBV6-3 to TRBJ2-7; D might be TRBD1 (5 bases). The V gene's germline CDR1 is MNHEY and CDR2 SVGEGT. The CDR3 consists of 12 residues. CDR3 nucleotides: TGTGTCAGCAGGTCCGCGACAGCCGAGCAGTACTTC. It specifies CVSRSATAEQYF.